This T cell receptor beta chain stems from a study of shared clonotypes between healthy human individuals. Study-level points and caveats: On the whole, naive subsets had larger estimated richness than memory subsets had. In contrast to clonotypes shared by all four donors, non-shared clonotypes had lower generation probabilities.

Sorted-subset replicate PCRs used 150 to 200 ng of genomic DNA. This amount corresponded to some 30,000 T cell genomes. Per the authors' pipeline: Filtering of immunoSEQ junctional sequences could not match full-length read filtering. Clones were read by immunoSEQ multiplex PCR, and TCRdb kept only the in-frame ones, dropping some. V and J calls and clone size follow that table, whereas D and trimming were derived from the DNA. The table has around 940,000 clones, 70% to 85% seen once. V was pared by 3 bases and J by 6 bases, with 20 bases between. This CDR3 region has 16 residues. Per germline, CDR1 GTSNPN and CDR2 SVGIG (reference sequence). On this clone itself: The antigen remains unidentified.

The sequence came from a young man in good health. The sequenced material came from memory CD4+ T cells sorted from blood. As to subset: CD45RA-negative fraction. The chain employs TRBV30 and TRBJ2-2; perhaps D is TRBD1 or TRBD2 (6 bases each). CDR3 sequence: CAWRRPGGGKAGELFF. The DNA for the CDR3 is TGTGCCTGGAGGCGCCCAGGAGGGGGTAAAGCCGGGGAGCTGTTTTTT. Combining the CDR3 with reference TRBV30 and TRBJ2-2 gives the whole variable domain SQTIHQWPATLVQPVGSPLSLECTVEGTSNPNLYWYRQAAGRGLQLLFYSVGIGQISSEVPQNLSASRPQDRQFILSSKKLLLSDSGFYLCAWRRPGGGKAGELFFGEGSRLTVL.